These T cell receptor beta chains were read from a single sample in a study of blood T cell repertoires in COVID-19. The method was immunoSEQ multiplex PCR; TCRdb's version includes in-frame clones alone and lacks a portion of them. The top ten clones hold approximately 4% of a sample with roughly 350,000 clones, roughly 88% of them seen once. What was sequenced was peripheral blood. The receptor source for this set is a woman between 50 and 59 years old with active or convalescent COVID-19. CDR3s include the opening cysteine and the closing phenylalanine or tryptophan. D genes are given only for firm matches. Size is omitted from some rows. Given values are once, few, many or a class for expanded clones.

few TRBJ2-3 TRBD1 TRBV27 CASSLYRTGVNRISTDTQYF TGTGCCAGCAGCCTCTACCGGACAGGGGTGAACCGAATTTCCACAGATACGCAGTATTTT
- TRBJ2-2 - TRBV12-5 CASGLVFRQGPRTGELFF TGTGCTAGTGGTTTGGTTTTTCGTCAGGGGCCCCGAACCGGGGAGCTGTTTTTT
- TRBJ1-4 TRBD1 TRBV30 CAGQTGKGGEKLFF TGTGCCGGCCAGACAGGGAAAGGAGGTGAAAAACTGTTTTTT
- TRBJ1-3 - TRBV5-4 CASSLGSTSYGNTIYF TGTGCCAGCAGCTTGGGCAGTACCTCTTATGGAAACACCATATATTTT
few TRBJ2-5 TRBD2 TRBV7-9 CASSEPRTSGEETQYF TGTGCCAGCAGCGAGCCGAGGACTAGCGGAGAAGAGACCCAGTACTTC
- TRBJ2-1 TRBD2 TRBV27 CASSSSGTYNEQFF TGTGCCAGCAGTTCTAGCGGAACCTACAATGAGCAGTTCTTC
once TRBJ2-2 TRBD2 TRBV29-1 CSVEGLAGRGTGELFF TGCAGCGTTGAGGGACTAGCGGGAAGAGGTACCGGGGAGCTGTTTTTT
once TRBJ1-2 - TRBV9 CASSVEEGGYTF TGTGCCAGCAGCGTAGAGGAGGGAGGCTACACCTTC
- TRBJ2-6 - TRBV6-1 CASSEVRGSGANVLTF TGTGCCAGCAGTGAAGTACGAGGCTCTGGGGCCAACGTCCTGACTTTC
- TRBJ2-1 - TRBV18 CASSGSGNEQFF TGTGCCAGCTCGGGATCGGGGAATGAGCAGTTCTTC
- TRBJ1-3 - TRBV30 CACGRGSGNTIYF TGTGCCTGTGGGAGGGGGTCTGGAAACACCATATATTTT
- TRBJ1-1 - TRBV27 CASSLSAGMNTEAFF TGTGCCAGCAGTTTATCAGCAGGGATGAACACTGAAGCTTTCTTT
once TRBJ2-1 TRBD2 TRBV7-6 CASSLRTSGRMNEQFF TGTGCCAGCAGCTTACGGACTAGCGGGAGAATGAATGAGCAGTTCTTC
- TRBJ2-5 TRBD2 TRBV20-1 CSASTSGNKETQYF TGCAGTGCTAGTACTAGCGGAAATAAAGAGACCCAGTACTTC
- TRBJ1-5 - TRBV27 CASSTSRGNQPQHF TGTGCCAGCAGTACGAGCAGGGGCAATCAGCCCCAGCATTTT
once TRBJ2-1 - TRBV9 CASSVDDGTYNEQFF TGTGCCAGCAGCGTAGACGATGGGACTTACAATGAGCAGTTCTTC
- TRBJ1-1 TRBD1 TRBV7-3 CASSAGTGLDTEAFF TGTGCCAGCAGCGCCGGGACAGGGTTGGACACTGAAGCTTTCTTT
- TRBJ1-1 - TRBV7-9 CASSLVEGEGTEAFF TGTGCCAGCAGCTTAGTGGAAGGGGAAGGCACTGAAGCTTTCTTT
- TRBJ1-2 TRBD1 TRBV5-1 CASSLAAGQSLSGYTF TGCGCCAGCAGCTTGGCCGCGGGACAGAGTCTGAGCGGCTACACCTTC
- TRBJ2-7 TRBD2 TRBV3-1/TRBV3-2 CASSQGGGAYEQYF TGTGCCAGCAGCCAAGGCGGGGGAGCCTACGAGCAGTACTTC
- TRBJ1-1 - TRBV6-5 CASSYSAQVNTEAFF TGTGCCAGCAGTTACTCAGCCCAGGTAAACACTGAAGCTTTCTTT
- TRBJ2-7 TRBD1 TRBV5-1 CASSPDPDRLSYEQYF TGCGCCAGCAGCCCTGACCCGGACAGGCTCTCCTACGAGCAGTACTTC
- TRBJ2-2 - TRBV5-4 CASSHPGQVFSGELFF TGTGCCAGCAGCCACCCGGGACAAGTGTTTTCCGGGGAGCTGTTTTTT
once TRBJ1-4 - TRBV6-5 CASRPQAGGGKLFF TGTGCCAGCAGGCCCCAGGCGGGGGGCGGAAAACTGTTTTTT
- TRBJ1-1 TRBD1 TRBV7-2 CASSLRGQANTEAFF TGTGCCAGCAGCTTAAGGGGACAGGCGAACACTGAAGCTTTCTTT
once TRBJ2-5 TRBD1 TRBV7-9 CASSLGTGGRETQYF TGTGCCAGCAGCTTAGGGACAGGGGGTCGCGAGACCCAGTACTTC
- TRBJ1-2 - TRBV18 CASSPVGPGGYTF TGTGCCAGCTCACCGGTGGGGCCGGGTGGCTACACCTTC
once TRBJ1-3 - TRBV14 CATSPPGTPGNTIYF TGTGCCACCTCACCACCCGGGACACCAGGAAACACCATATATTTT
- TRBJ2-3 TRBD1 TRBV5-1 CASSLGTGVDTQYF TGCGCCAGCAGCTTGGGGACAGGGGTCGATACGCAGTATTTT
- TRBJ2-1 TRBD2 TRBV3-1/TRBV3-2 CASSRFPGTSGSSRENEQFF TGTGCCAGCAGCCGATTCCCAGGGACTAGCGGGAGTTCTAGAGAGAATGAGCAGTTCTTC
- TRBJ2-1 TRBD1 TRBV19 CASSIWDRENNEQFF TGTGCCAGTAGTATCTGGGACAGGGAAAACAATGAGCAGTTCTTC
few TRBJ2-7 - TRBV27 CASSQDSAYYEQYF TGTGCCAGCAGCCAGGACAGCGCATACTACGAGCAGTACTTC
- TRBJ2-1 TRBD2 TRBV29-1 CSAPTSGSYNEQFF TGCAGCGCACCGACTAGCGGGAGTTACAATGAGCAGTTCTTC
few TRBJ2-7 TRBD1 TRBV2 CASSMDRGYEQYF TGTGCCAGCAGTATGGACAGGGGTTACGAGCAGTACTTC
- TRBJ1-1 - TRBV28 CASSPNGLNTEAFF TGTGCCAGCAGTCCCAACGGGTTGAACACTGAAGCTTTCTTT
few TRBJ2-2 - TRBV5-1 CASSQGTTGELFF TGCGCCAGCAGTCAGGGCACCACCGGGGAGCTGTTTTTT
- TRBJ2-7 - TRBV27 CASRTQGGGLVRYEQYF TGTGCCAGCCGAACACAGGGGGGAGGGTTGGTCCGGTACGAGCAGTACTTC
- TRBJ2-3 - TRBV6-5 CASSRGRSTDTQYF TGTGCCAGCAGCCGGGGAAGATCCACAGATACGCAGTATTTT
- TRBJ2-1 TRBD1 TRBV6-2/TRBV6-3 CASSYSGTANFLFF TGTGCCAGCAGTTACTCCGGGACAGCCAACTTTCTGTTCTTC
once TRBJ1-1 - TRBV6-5 CASSYSSVADTEAFF TGTGCCAGCAGTTACTCAAGTGTCGCGGACACTGAAGCTTTCTTT
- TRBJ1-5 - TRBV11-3 CAKPGGSGGNQPQHF TGTGCCAAGCCTGGGGGATCAGGGGGCAATCAGCCCCAGCATTTT
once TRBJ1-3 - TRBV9 CASSVSRAGNTIYF TGTGCCAGCAGCGTTTCCAGGGCTGGAAACACCATATATTTT
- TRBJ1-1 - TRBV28 CASSFGADSEAFF TGTGCCAGCAGTTTTGGGGCAGACTCTGAAGCTTTCTTT
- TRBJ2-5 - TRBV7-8 CASASRRGGGKGGEETQYF TGTGCCAGCGCCTCCAGGAGAGGAGGGGGCAAGGGCGGTGAGGAGACCCAGTACTTC
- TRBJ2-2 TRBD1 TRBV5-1 CASSWDRPNTGELFF TGCGCCAGCTCCTGGGACAGACCTAACACCGGGGAGCTGTTTTTT
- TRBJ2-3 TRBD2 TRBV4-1 CASSQDPPLAGGTDTQYF TGCGCCAGCAGCCAAGATCCTCCGCTAGCGGGGGGCACAGATACGCAGTATTTT
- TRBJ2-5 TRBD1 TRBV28 CASGTGGRETQYF TGTGCCAGCGGGACAGGGGGCAGGGAGACCCAGTACTTC
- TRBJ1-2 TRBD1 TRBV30 CAWSQQGAYGYTF TGTGCCTGGAGTCAACAGGGGGCGTACGGCTACACCTTC
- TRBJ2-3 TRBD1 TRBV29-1 CSVVPGQEGDTQYF TGCAGCGTTGTACCGGGACAGGAAGGAGATACGCAGTATTTT
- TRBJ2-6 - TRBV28 CASGVAGANVLTF TGTGCCAGCGGGGTAGCGGGGGCCAACGTCCTGACTTTC
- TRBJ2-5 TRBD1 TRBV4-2 CASSLGQGVETQYF TGTGCCAGCAGCCTAGGGCAGGGGGTAGAGACCCAGTACTTC
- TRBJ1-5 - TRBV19 CASSIARGYQPQHF TGTGCCAGTAGTATAGCTAGGGGCTATCAGCCCCAGCATTTT
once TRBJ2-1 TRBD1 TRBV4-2 CASSHPDGQGAGEQFF TGTGCCAGCAGCCACCCAGACGGACAGGGGGCTGGGGAGCAGTTCTTC